This T cell receptor beta chain was identified during a study of T-cell memory formation after mild COVID-19. In the study overall: Most TCR clusters belonged to a single donor.

Study-level points and caveats: Later expanders leaned CD4+, whereas clones that contracted between day 15 and 85 were balanced CD4/CD8. Contracting CD4+ clones lay largely in CM and EM, with CD8+ ones residing in EMRA.

Of note for this clonotype: Its matching antigen is unknown.

Constant-segment-primed 5'RACE gave TCR alpha and TCR beta cDNA libraries with sample barcodes and UMIs. TCRdb analysed the 5' RACE reads with MiXCR anew, one entry per CDR3 protein. The data hold approximately 230,000 distinct CDR3 sequences, with over 15% observed a single time. This clonotype originated in a man aged 18 to 29 who had mild COVID-19 (a few samples of this study predate the infection). Cell type and time point are not known. Specimen: PBMCs or a T cell subset sorted from them (not recorded which).

The CDR3 sequence is CASSPGQTGTDTQYF. Here the CDR3 DNA reads TGCGCCAGCAGCCCGGGACAGACCGGGACAGATACGCAGTATTTT. V is TRBV5-1 and J is TRBJ2-3; 7 bases agree with TRBD1. V trimming: 4 bases; J trimming: 3 bases; junction bases outside the gene matches: 8. Germline CDR1 SGHRS, CDR2 YFSETQ. The CDR3 loop spans 15 amino acids.